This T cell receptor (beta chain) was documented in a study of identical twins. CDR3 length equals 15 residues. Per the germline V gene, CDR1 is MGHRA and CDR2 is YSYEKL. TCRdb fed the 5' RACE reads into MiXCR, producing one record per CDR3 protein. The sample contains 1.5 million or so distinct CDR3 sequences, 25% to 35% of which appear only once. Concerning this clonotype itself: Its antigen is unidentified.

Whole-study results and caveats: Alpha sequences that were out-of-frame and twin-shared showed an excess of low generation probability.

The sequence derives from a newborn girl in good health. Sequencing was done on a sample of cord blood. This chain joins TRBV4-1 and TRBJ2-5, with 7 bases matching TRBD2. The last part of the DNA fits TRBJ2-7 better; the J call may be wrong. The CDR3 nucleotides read TGCGCCAGCAGCCAAGGATGGGGGGGGAACTACGAGCAGTACTTC. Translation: CASSQGWGGNYEQYF.